The 17 T cell receptor beta chains below all came from one sample that was sequenced in a study of control samples from healthy donors and cancer patients. Sequencing was performed with immunoSEQ multiplex PCR; in TCRdb, only in-frame clones are kept and a portion is missing. The sample holds approximately 70,000 clones, 83% seen once. Sequenced sample: blood. The receptors derive from a man in his sixties in good health.

The rearrangement joins TRBV2 to TRBJ2-1; 11 bases fit TRBD2. The V gene's germline CDR1 is SNHLY and CDR2 FYNNEI. The CDR3 totals 13 residues. The V gene end was trimmed by 7 bases and the J gene end by 6 bases; junction bases not matched to a gene: 2. The CDR3 nucleotides read TGTGCCAGCAAGGGACTAGCGGTCAATGAGCAGTTCTTC. Amino acid sequence: CASKGLAVNEQFF.

The chain carries TRBV7-9 and TRBJ1-1, with unresolved D. CDR3 length: 12 amino acids. V dropped 1 base and J dropped 5 bases, with 5 bases sitting between them. Germline assignment: CDR1 SEHNR and CDR2 FQNEAQ (reference sequence). This CDR3 is CASSLGKTEAFF. The CDR3 DNA reads as TGTGCCAGCAGCTTAGGGAAAACTGAAGCTTTCTTT.

This chain connects TRBV7-7 to TRBJ2-1, with D perhaps matching TRBD2 (5 bases). Trimming removed 5 bases at V and 7 bases at J, with 18 bases between. The length of the CDR3 is 15 residues. Germline V CDR1 and CDR2: SSHAT, FNYEAQ (reference sequence). The CDR3 sequence is CASSTGRASHNEQFF. CDR3 sequence (DNA): TGTGCCAGCAGCACCGGCCGGGCTAGCCATAATGAGCAGTTCTTC.

The chain has TRBV28 and TRBJ1-1, with TRBD1 identical over 7 bases. Trimming took 6 bases from V and 5 from J; bases not matched to a gene: 9. The CDR3 loop spans 14 amino acids. CDR1 and CDR2 from the germline V gene are MDHEN and SYDVKM. CDR3 DNA sequence: TGTGCCAGCAGCCCCTACAGGGGCCGGACTGAAGCTTTCTTT. Its protein product is CASSPYRGRTEAFF.

This rearrangement joins TRBV29-1 to TRBJ2-1; TRBD1 aligns across 11 bases. This CDR3 comprises 15 residues. V was clipped by 2 bases and J by 4 bases; unmatched bases: 4. The germline CDR1 and CDR2 sequences are SQVTM and ANQGSEA. The CDR3 sequence: CSVECRDRGYNEQFF. The CDR3 DNA is TGCAGCGTTGAATGTAGGGACAGGGGGTACAATGAGCAGTTCTTC.

The rearrangement joins TRBV9 to TRBJ2-5; D is uncertain. The CDR3 is made up of 13 amino acids. Trimming cost V 5 bases and J 1 base, with 9 bases left between them. Germline CDR1 and CDR2: SGDLS and YYNGEE. The CDR3 bases are TGTGCCAGCAGTCAAACTCTCCAAGAGACCCAGTACTTC. It yields the protein CASSQTLQETQYF.

This sequence joins TRBV7-6 and TRBJ2-7; D might be TRBD2 (6 bases). The CDR3 runs to 12 residues. CDR1 and CDR2 (germline): SGHVS, FNYEAQ. Between the trimmed V and J ends, which lost 1 base and 6 bases, there was a span of 7 bases. In DNA, the CDR3 is TGTGCCAGCAGCTTAGGCGGGACCGAGCAGTACTTC. This translates into CASSLGGTEQYF. The full variable domain, completed using reference TRBV7-6 and TRBJ2-7, is GAGVSQSPRYKVTKRGQDVALRCDPISGHVSLYWYRQALGQGPEFLTYFNYEAQQDKSGLPNDRFSAERPEGSISTLTIQRTEQRDSAMYRCASSLGGTEQYFGPGTRLTVT.

The rearrangement uses TRBV18 and TRBJ1-5; D unclear. The germline V gene encodes CDR1 KGHSH and CDR2 LQKENI. CDR3 length: 14 residues. V was trimmed by 6 bases and J by 4 bases, leaving 13 bases between them. CDR3 coding DNA: TGTGCCAGCTCTCAGGAGTCAGGTAATCAGCCCCAGCATTTT. This encodes CASSQESGNQPQHF.

CDR3 amino acids: CASSEHITTDTQYF. For the CDR3, the DNA is TGTGCCAGCAGTGAACACATCACCACAGATACGCAGTATTTT. The chain couples TRBV2 to TRBJ2-3; D gene unclear. Trimming removed 2 bases at V and 2 bases at J, with 8 bases between. Germline V gene data show CDR1 as SNHLY and CDR2 as FYNNEI. This CDR3 is built from 14 residues.

The chain uses TRBV27 and TRBJ2-1; TRBD2 is a possible D gene (5 bases). The germline gives CDR1 MNHEY, CDR2 SMNVEV (reference sequence). This CDR3 has 15 amino acids. V was pared by 2 bases and J by 3 bases, with 11 bases between. Written as DNA, the CDR3 is TGTGCCAGCAGTTTAGAGGGAAGACTCTACAATGAGCAGTTCTTC. Its translation is CASSLEGRLYNEQFF.

This clone appeared a single time. This chain uses TRBV2 with TRBJ1-5; 9 bases match TRBD1. In germline, CDR1 is SNHLY, CDR2 FYNNEI. The ends lost 6 bases at V and 7 bases at J; junction bases unmatched: 4. The CDR3 is 13 amino acids. CDR3 protein: CASRGDRAQPQHF. The CDR3 DNA sequence: TGTGCCAGCAGGGGGGACAGGGCGCAGCCCCAGCATTTT.

In its sample, this clone was seen a few times. CDR3 in amino acids: CASSEALGTAKNIQYF. As DNA, the CDR3 is TGTGCCAGCAGTGAAGCGCTGGGTACGGCCAAAAACATTCAGTACTTC. The chain joins TRBV6-1 to TRBJ2-4; D is unclear. V was clipped by 0 bases and J by 1 base, with 10 bases between them. Germline assignment: CDR1 MNHNS and CDR2 SASEGT. The CDR3 runs 16 residues.

On this clone: One end of the junction is discordant with germline, which a read error may explain. The chain couples TRBV7-9 to TRBJ2-5; a possible D gene is TRBD1 (6 bases). Germline CDR1 and CDR2: SEHNR and FQNEAQ (reference sequence). The CDR3 totals 13 residues. This chain's CDR3 is CASKDRHQETQYF. The DNA for the CDR3 is TGTGCCAGCAAAGACAGGCACCAGGAGACCCAGTACTTC.

This clone appeared a single time. The chain employs TRBV28 and TRBJ2-3, with a possible D match to TRBD1 (6 bases). Germline V gene data show CDR1 as MDHEN and CDR2 as SYDVKM. The V end was cut by 5 bases, the J end by 3 bases, with 18 bases between. The CDR3 is 16 amino acids. In nucleotides, the CDR3 is TGTGCCAGCAGTGCCCCAGGGGACAAGGGGACAGATACGCAGTATTTT. Translating gives CASSAPGDKGTDTQYF.

For the CDR3, the DNA is TGTGCCTGGAAGAGGAGCGCCCAAGAGACCCAGTACTTC. Translation gives CAWKRSAQETQYF. V gene TRBV30 combines with J gene TRBJ2-5, with no clear D. The CDR3 is made up of 13 amino acids. From germline, CDR1 is GTSNPN and CDR2 SVGIG (reference sequence). Between the trimmed V and J ends, which lost 4 bases and 1 base, there was a span of 10 bases.

This chain links TRBV7-6 with TRBJ2-3, with 8 bases lining up with TRBD1. J was trimmed by 5 bases and V by 4 bases; bases with no gene match: 11. CDR3 length equals 16 residues. Germline V CDR1 and CDR2: SGHVS, FNYEAQ. The CDR3 is CASSSQPQGAGDTQYF. CDR3 DNA: TGTGCCAGCAGCTCCCAGCCCCAGGGGGCAGGAGATACGCAGTATTTT. Together with reference TRBV7-6 and TRBJ2-3, the CDR3 gives the full variable domain: GAGVSQSPRYKVTKRGQDVALRCDPISGHVSLYWYRQALGQGPEFLTYFNYEAQQDKSGLPNDRFSAERPEGSISTLTIQRTEQRDSAMYRCASSSQPQGAGDTQYFGPGTRLTVL.

V is TRBV27 and J is TRBJ1-1; D gene uncertain. V was trimmed by 1 base and J by 2 bases, leaving 8 bases between them. CDR3 size: 14 residues. Per germline, CDR1 MNHEY and CDR2 SMNVEV (reference sequence). In nucleotides, the CDR3 is TGTGCCAGCAGTTTATTCGCCAGAAACACTGAAGCTTTCTTT. It is translated as CASSLFARNTEAFF.